Below are 20 T cell receptor beta chains sequenced from a single sample in a study of T-cell reconstitution after alpha-beta-depleted transplantation in children (dated by TCRdb to about 2016). The receptor library was made with PCR. The listed sequencing device is Illumina HiSeq 2500. TCR libraries were prepared with molecular barcoding, using unique molecular identifiers to normalize TCRbeta repertoire quantification. Starting from the raw public reads, TCRdb applied fastp trimming at Q25, assembled clones with MiXCR and retained in-frame beta chains. Each CDR3 protein gets just one entry, which takes the most common genes and DNA from the rows behind it. Across this sample there are about 690,000 distinct CDR3 sequences, with approximately 16% seen only once. The top ten clones comprise approximately 1% of the sample. This material consisted of PBMCs from the stem cell graft donor, taken from the stem cell graft. These receptors were taken from a human donor who donated a stem cell graft to a child with acute myeloid leukemia.

This clonotype was recorded a few times. The chain links TRBV20-1 to TRBJ1-5; TRBD1 might be the D (5 bases). The germline V and J ends were trimmed by 1 base and 0 bases, with 7 bases remaining between them. The CDR3 spans 14 residues. Germline CDR1 DFQATT, CDR2 SNEGSKA (reference sequence). The CDR3 protein is CSARAGDSNQPQHF. Written as DNA, the CDR3 is TGCAGTGCTAGAGCGGGGGATAGCAATCAGCCCCAGCATTTT.

The table lists this clonotype with a few counts. The J gene is TRBJ2-2, the V gene TRBV5-5, with no clear D. V lost 2 bases and J 0 bases, leaving 8 bases between the germline ends. CDR3 length: 15 amino acids. Germline CDR1 is SGHKS and CDR2 is YYEKEE (reference sequence). CDR3 loop: CASSFVWSNTGELFF. CDR3 nucleotide sequence: TGTGCCAGCAGCTTCGTCTGGTCGAACACCGGGGAGCTGTTTTTT.

Only a few counts were recorded for this clonotype. The chain has TRBV29-1 and TRBJ2-1, with 8 bases aligning to TRBD2. The ends lost 2 bases at V and 10 bases at J; junction bases unmatched: 13. Looked up from germline, CDR1 is SQVTM and CDR2 is ANQGSEA. The CDR3 runs to 15 residues. The CDR3 sequence is CSVEPGGGPFLEQFF. The CDR3 bases are TGCAGCGTTGAACCGGGCGGGGGGCCCTTTCTAGAGCAGTTCTTC.

This clonotype has a handful of counts. The chain uses TRBV20-1 and TRBJ2-7; 10 nucleotides line up with TRBD1. The ends lost 8 bases at V and 3 bases at J; junction bases unmatched: 7. The CDR3 runs 13 residues. Germline CDR1 DFQATT, CDR2 SNEGSKA (reference sequence). In DNA, the CDR3 is TGCAGTAGTACTCGGGACAGGGGCTACGAGCAGTACTTC. Translating it yields CSSTRDRGYEQYF.

The rearrangement links TRBV9 to TRBJ1-1; 8 bases fit TRBD1. From germline, CDR1 is SGDLS and CDR2 YYNGEE. V shed 0 bases, J shed 0 bases, and the junction held 10 bases outside the gene matches. The CDR3 spans 18 residues. The CDR3, as DNA: TGTGCCAGCAGCGTAGATGGACAGGGCGGATCGATGAACACTGAAGCTTTCTTT. Its translation: CASSVDGQGGSMNTEAFF.

This clonotype has a handful of counts. This chain links TRBV12-3 or TRBV12-4 with TRBJ1-6; the D gene is possibly TRBD1 (5 bases). The CDR3 runs 14 residues. Trimming took 3 bases from V and 14 from J, leaving 17 bases between them. CDR3 residues: CASSFAPGPFTLHF. CDR3 in DNA: TGTGCCAGCAGTTTCGCTCCGGGACCCTTCACCCTCCACTTT.

This clonotype was counted many times. The chain links TRBV20-1 to TRBJ1-4; D not resolved. The V gene lost 0 bases and the J gene lost 5 bases, with 16 bases spanning the gap. From germline, CDR1 is DFQATT and CDR2 SNEGSKA (reference sequence). The CDR3 covers 16 residues. CDR3 sequence reads: CSARDLSASLNEKLFF. DNA of the CDR3: TGCAGTGCTAGAGATTTGTCGGCCTCCTTGAATGAAAAACTGTTTTTT.

This clonotype was recorded at least ten times. The chain recombines TRBV7-9 with TRBJ2-1; 7 positions match TRBD1. The trim removed 4 bases at V and 5 bases at J, leaving 5 bases unmatched. Germline V gene data show CDR1 as SEHNR and CDR2 as FQNEAQ (reference sequence). This CDR3 has 14 amino acids. CDR3 in amino acids: CASSSGQENNEQFF. The CDR3 DNA reads TGTGCCAGCAGCTCCGGACAGGAGAACAATGAGCAGTTCTTC.

This clonotype was seen many times. J is TRBJ2-7 and V is TRBV20-1; TRBD2 matches at 8 bases. J lost 5 bases, V lost 3 bases, and 6 bases had no gene match. This CDR3 comprises 13 residues. The germline CDR1 and CDR2 sequences are DFQATT and SNEGSKA (reference sequence). CDR3 residues: CSASGGALNEQYF. The CDR3 nucleotides are TGCAGTGCTAGCGGGGGGGCTTTAAACGAGCAGTACTTC.

The V call is TRBV7-9, the J call TRBJ2-7, with 8 bases matching TRBD2. The CDR3 extends over 15 amino acids. With V trimmed by 1 base and J by 3 bases, 5 bases remained unmatched. The germline gives CDR1 SEHNR, CDR2 FQNEAQ (reference sequence). The chain's CDR3 is CASSLVGTSVYEQYF. DNA for the CDR3: TGTGCCAGCAGCTTAGTGGGGACTAGTGTCTACGAGCAGTACTTC.

The chain carries TRBV27 and TRBJ2-2; D not resolved. Trimming stripped 3 bases from V and 4 bases from J, with 12 bases between. CDR1 is MNHEY, CDR2 SMNVEV, per germline (reference sequence). The CDR3 spans 15 residues. CDR3 nucleotide sequence: TGTGCCAGCAGTTTTCTTGGTGTAGGCACCGGGGAGCTGTTTTTT. It codes for CASSFLGVGTGELFF.

This clonotype has only a few counts. The rearrangement links TRBV27 to TRBJ2-3; 9 positions match TRBD2. The CDR3 is made up of 15 amino acids. From germline, CDR1 is MNHEY and CDR2 SMNVEV (reference sequence). The ends lost 5 bases at V and 5 bases at J; junction bases unmatched: 8. CDR3 nucleotides: TGTGCCAGCAGTGCCGGCGGGGGGGCGGGAGATACGCAGTATTTT. Translating it yields CASSAGGGAGDTQYF.

This clonotype was detected only a few times. V is TRBV25-1 and J is TRBJ2-7; D is undetermined. This CDR3 has 15 amino acids. V dropped 3 bases and J dropped 0 bases, with 12 bases sitting between them. Germline CDR1 and CDR2: MGHDK and SYGVNS. The CDR3 DNA reads as TGTGCCAGCAGTGATATATCCAGGAGCTCCTACGAGCAGTACTTC. It specifies CASSDISRSSYEQYF.

This clonotype has at least ten counts. The chain carries TRBV5-1 and TRBJ1-1; D unclear. Germline values: CDR1 SGHRS, CDR2 YFSETQ. V dropped 0 bases and J dropped 3 bases, with 6 bases sitting between them. The CDR3 spans 13 residues. CDR3 sequence reads: CASSLDPHTEAFF. The CDR3 bases are TGCGCCAGCAGCTTGGATCCGCACACTGAAGCTTTCTTT.

This clonotype was seen only a few times. The rearrangement uses TRBV5-1 and TRBJ1-5; D is ambiguous. V lost 2 bases and J lost 0, with 12 bases in between. In germline, CDR1 is SGHRS, CDR2 YFSETQ. This CDR3 has 16 residues. The CDR3: CASSLRESYSNQPQHF. CDR3 sequence (DNA): TGCGCCAGCAGCTTAAGGGAGTCCTATAGCAATCAGCCCCAGCATTTT.

This clonotype was seen a handful of times. The chain recombines TRBV12-3 or TRBV12-4 with TRBJ1-6; unclear D gene. V was clipped by 5 bases and J by 9 bases, with 14 bases between them. The CDR3 extends over 14 amino acids. The CDR3 bases are TGTGCCAGCAGTCTCTCAGAGGGATCTTCACCCCTCCACTTT. It specifies CASSLSEGSSPLHF.

This clonotype was counted many times. The rearrangement joins TRBV12-3 or TRBV12-4 to TRBJ2-5; 12 bases map to TRBD2. V lost 1 base to trimming and J lost 2 bases; unmatched junction nucleotides: 2. CDR3 length: 16 residues. CDR3 residues: CASSLGTSGDQETQYF. CDR3 nucleotide sequence: TGTGCCAGCAGTTTAGGGACTAGCGGGGATCAAGAGACCCAGTACTTC.

This clonotype was counted ten times or more. V is TRBV20-1 and J is TRBJ2-1, with 8 bases lining up with TRBD2. Trimming removed 1 base from V and 3 bases from J; junction bases left unmatched: 5. Germline V gene sequence: CDR1 DFQATT, CDR2 SNEGSKA (reference sequence). The CDR3 loop spans 15 amino acids. CDR3 residues: CSARALGTSYNEQFF. As DNA, the CDR3 is TGCAGTGCTAGAGCCCTAGGGACTAGCTACAATGAGCAGTTCTTC.

The chain combines TRBV6-1 with TRBJ2-3; 8 nucleotides agree with TRBD2. This CDR3 spans 15 amino acids. Germline-derived CDR1 and CDR2 are MNHNS and SASEGT. V lost 7 bases to trimming and J lost 6 bases; unmatched junction nucleotides: 12. The CDR3 protein is CASKGRLAGGDTQYF. In nucleotides, the CDR3 is TGTGCCAGCAAAGGAAGGCTAGCGGGTGGGGATACGCAGTATTTT.

The rearrangement links TRBV18 to TRBJ2-2; possibly TRBD1 for D (5 bases). CDR1 and CDR2 from the germline V gene are KGHSH and LQKENI. The CDR3 loop spans 15 amino acids. Deletions cut 3 bases from V and 4 bases from J, with 12 bases between. This CDR3 is CASSPLPQATGELFF. The CDR3 bases are TGTGCCAGCTCACCGCTCCCACAGGCCACCGGGGAGCTGTTTTTT. The complete variable domain, with remaining parts taken from reference TRBV18 and TRBJ2-2, reads NAGVMQNPRHLVRRRGQEARLRCSPMKGHSHVYWYRQLPEEGLKFMVYLQKENIIDESGMPKERFSAEFPKEGPSILRIQQVVRGDSAAYFCASSPLPQATGELFFGEGSRLTVL.